Following are 9 T cell receptor beta chains from one sample sequenced in a study of T cell changes during pregnancy in multiple sclerosis. Using immunoSEQ multiplex PCR, the repertoire was profiled, and TCRdb retains in-frame clones only, with some absent. The sample carries tens of thousands of clones, about nine tenths recorded once. Source: peripheral blood, taken in the third trimester of pregnancy. The receptor source for this set is a female donor in good health, enrolled as a control in a pregnancy study.

This chain links TRBV4-2 with TRBJ2-5, with D perhaps TRBD2 (8 bases). The CDR3 sequence is 16 residues long. Per germline, CDR1 LGHNA and CDR2 YNFKEQ. The germline V and J ends were trimmed by 0 bases and 5 bases, with 16 bases remaining between them. Here the CDR3 DNA reads TGTGCCAGCAGCCAAGAACTCGCGGGGGGACAGGAGACCCAGTACTTC. This translates into CASSQELAGGQETQYF.

The V and J genes are TRBV6-5 and TRBJ1-1, with a possible D match to TRBD1 (6 bases). V lost 2 bases to trimming and J lost 5 bases, with 9 bases between them. The CDR3 has 13 residues. Germline CDR1 is MNHEY and CDR2 is SVGAGI. CDR3 sequence: CASSYPTGTEAFF. In nucleotides, the CDR3 is TGTGCCAGCAGTTACCCTACAGGGACTGAAGCTTTCTTT.

This rearrangement joins TRBV20-1 to TRBJ2-7; 7 nucleotides match TRBD1. V lost 4 bases, J lost 7 bases, and 1 base stayed unmatched. Germline CDR1 reads DFQATT; CDR2 reads SNEGSKA (reference sequence). The CDR3 extends over 10 amino acids. CDR3 residues: CSATGQEQYF. The CDR3 bases are TGCAGTGCTACGGGACAGGAGCAGTACTTC.

The rearrangement links TRBV18 to TRBJ1-3; D gene unclear. The CDR3 is made up of 17 amino acids. Germline assignment: CDR1 KGHSH and CDR2 LQKENI. The ends were cut back, 3 bases at V and 9 bases at J, with 24 bases in the middle. The CDR3 nucleotides read TGTGCCAGCTCACCGGTAGTTTTGACTCTACTTGATGGCACCATATATTTT. Encoded protein: CASSPVVLTLLDGTIYF.

As to this clone: Its ends do not fully match the called genes, so a read error is possible. The chain couples TRBV27 to TRBJ1-1; the match to TRBD1 covers 7 bases. The CDR3 is made up of 14 amino acids. Germline-derived CDR1 and CDR2 are MNHEY and SMNVEV (reference sequence). CDR3 in DNA: TGTGCCAGCAGTCTATCAGGGGGGGGGACTGAAGCTTTCTTT. It encodes CASSLSGGGTEAFF.

The chain is built from TRBV6-5 and TRBJ1-2, with D tentatively TRBD1 (5 bases). V lost 0 bases to trimming and J lost 6 bases, with 11 bases between them. The CDR3 has 14 amino acids. CDR1 and CDR2 from the germline V gene are MNHEY and SVGAGI. CDR3 residues: CASSYSVAGDGYTF. The CDR3, as DNA: TGTGCCAGCAGTTACTCCGTCGCGGGGGATGGCTACACCTTC.

The chain has TRBV27 and TRBJ1-5, with a possible D match to TRBD1 (5 bases). Looked up from germline, CDR1 is MNHEY and CDR2 is SMNVEV (reference sequence). Deletions cut 3 bases from V and 4 bases from J, with 10 bases between. The CDR3 is 14 amino acids. The CDR3 sequence is CASSFRGRNQPQHF. Written as DNA, the CDR3 is TGTGCCAGCAGTTTTAGGGGAAGGAATCAGCCCCAGCATTTT.

The chain has TRBV30 and TRBJ1-1; D is undetermined. V gave up 4 bases and J gave up 1 base, with 10 bases separating them. The CDR3 consists of 13 residues. CDR1 GTSNPN and CDR2 SVGIG come from the germline V gene (reference sequence). CDR3 residues: CAWTRDRNTEAFF. For the CDR3, the DNA is TGTGCCTGGACTCGAGATAGGAACACTGAAGCTTTCTTT.

This clone was detected once. V is TRBV6-5 and J is TRBJ2-3, with TRBD2 matching over 9 bases. The CDR3 is 14 amino acids. CDR1 and CDR2 (germline): MNHEY, SVGAGI. J gave up 2 bases and V 5 bases, and 2 bases lay outside the gene matches. The CDR3 DNA is TGTGCCAGCAGTATAGCGGGGGACACAGATACGCAGTATTTT. This translates into CASSIAGDTDTQYF.